This T cell receptor (beta chain) was recovered during a study of T cells in tuberculosis. CDR3 length: 14 amino acids. V was pared by 1 base and J by 4 bases, with 10 bases between. Germline lookup yields CDR1 LGHNA and CDR2 YNFKEQ. Thawed, overnight-rested PBMC were stained with GMM-loaded CD1B tetramer, viability dye and anti-CD3, then sorted. CD1B tetramers were loaded with Rhodococcus equi-derived C32 glucose monomycolate. Tetramer-sorted PBMC had been CD14 monocyte-depleted before freezing. Approximately 95,000 tetramer-negative cells were sorted from each donor. Generated by immunoSEQ multiplex PCR, the TCRdb table keeps only in-frame clones and is missing some. Of 50,000 to 65,000 clones in the sample, approximately 86% were seen once.

The clonotype was recovered from an adult woman with latent tuberculosis. This rearrangement joins TRBV4-2 to TRBJ1-1, with D possibly TRBD1 on 5 matching bases. The sample consisted of CD1b-GMM tetramer-negative cells sorted from PBMCs. The CDR3 DNA follows: TGTGCCAGCAGCCAAGGGGCAGGGTTCACTGAAGCTTTCTTT. The encoded protein is CASSQGAGFTEAFF.